This T cell receptor (beta chain) is drawn from a study of CD8+CD57+ T cells in acquired aplastic anemia. In this sample, this clonotype turned up many times. According to the study, genomic DNA was the template for TCR beta VDJ and CDR3 profiling. TCRdb reprocessed the reads with MiXCR, giving one entry per CDR3 protein. The table shows more than 150,000 distinct CDR3 sequences, with under 55% occurring only once. Germline V lookup: CDR1 SGHTA, CDR2 FQGNSA. V was trimmed by 6 bases and J by 2 bases, leaving 14 bases between them. The CDR3 has 15 amino acids. The sequence was collected from a human donor in good health. Sequencing used sorted CD4+, CD8+, or CD8+CD57+ T cells (not recorded which) from PBMCs. This chain connects TRBV7-2 to TRBJ2-1; the D call may be TRBD1 or TRBD2 (6 bases each). The CDR3 DNA reads TGTGCCAGCAGTAGGAGGGGGGAGGCCTACAATGAGCAGTTCTTC. Amino acid sequence: CASSRRGEAYNEQFF.